One sample yielded the 29 T cell receptor beta chains listed below, sequenced in a study of blood T cell repertoires in COVID-19. Profiled with immunoSEQ multiplex PCR; TCRdb holds only in-frame clones, not every one. This table has under 35,000 clones, approximately 80% appearing once. The sample taken for sequencing was peripheral blood. These receptors all stem from a man aged 80 or over with acute or convalescent COVID-19.

The chain is built from TRBV6-5 and TRBJ1-6, with a weak D call TRBD1 (6 bases). CDR1 is MNHEY, CDR2 SVGAGI, per germline. V shed 6 bases and J shed 8 bases, with 14 bases lying between them. The CDR3 has 14 amino acids. CDR3 loop: CASSRQALDSPLHF. The CDR3, as DNA: TGTGCCAGCAGCAGACAGGCTTTGGATTCACCCCTCCACTTT.

This rearrangement joins TRBV4-1 to TRBJ2-5, with 11 bases fitting TRBD2. Germline V CDR1 and CDR2: MGHRA, YSYEKL. This CDR3 is built from 17 residues. With V trimmed by 0 bases and J by 5 bases, 8 bases remained unmatched. The CDR3 DNA is TGCGCCAGCAGCCAAGATCCCACTAGCGGGAGAACGGAGACCCAGTACTTC. This encodes CASSQDPTSGRTETQYF.

The rearrangement links TRBV5-1 to TRBJ1-1; D is uncertain. Trimming pared 0 bases from V and 1 base from J, leaving 7 bases between. The CDR3 loop spans 14 amino acids. The V gene's germline CDR1 is SGHRS and CDR2 YFSETQ. CDR3 DNA: TGCGCCAGCAGCTTGGGTCGACAGAACACTGAAGCTTTCTTT. Amino acid sequence: CASSLGRQNTEAFF. Drawing the rest from reference TRBV5-1 and TRBJ1-1, the complete variable domain is KAGVTQTPRYLIKTRGQQVTLSCSPISGHRSVSWYQQTPGQGLQFLFEYFSETQRNKGNFPGRFSGRQFSNSRSEMNVSTLELGDSALYLCASSLGRQNTEAFFGQGTRLTVV.

This clone was seen a few times. The genes are TRBV4-3 and TRBJ2-7, with TRBD2 as a possible D gene (6 bases). Germline lookup yields CDR1 LGHNA and CDR2 YSLEER. There are 14 residues in the CDR3. V dropped 0 bases and J dropped 5 bases, with 11 bases sitting between them. The CDR3 region has the DNA TGCGCCAGCAGCCAAGATCGATGGGGGGACGAGCAGTACTTC. This encodes CASSQDRWGDEQYF.

The CDR3 DNA follows: TGCGCCAGCAGCCAGTCGAGCGGGAGGGTTGGCGAGCAGTACTTC. As protein: CASSQSSGRVGEQYF. The chain couples TRBV4-1 to TRBJ2-7, with TRBD2 matching 10 bases. The ends lost 3 bases at V and 6 bases at J; junction bases unmatched: 8. Germline CDR1 is MGHRA and CDR2 is YSYEKL. CDR3 length equals 15 residues.

The V gene is TRBV27, the J gene TRBJ1-1; 7 bases match TRBD1. V was pared by 6 bases and J by 3 bases, with 4 bases of the junction left unmatched. CDR3 length: 13 residues. Looked up from germline, CDR1 is MNHEY and CDR2 is SMNVEV (reference sequence). The DNA of the CDR3 is TGTGCCAGCAGCCGAGGGGGCGACACTGAAGCTTTCTTT. It yields the protein CASSRGGDTEAFF.

CDR3 amino acids: CASSPGAGRITGANVLTF. The CDR3 nucleotides read TGTGCCAGCTCACCAGGGGCAGGGAGGATCACTGGGGCCAACGTCCTGACTTTC. The chain recombines TRBV18 with TRBJ2-6, with D tentatively TRBD2 (6 bases). The V and J ends lost 2 bases and 2 bases respectively, with 16 bases between them. Germline CDR1 reads KGHSH; CDR2 reads LQKENI. This CDR3 contains 18 residues.

The DNA of the CDR3 is TGTGCCAGCAGTCTACTAGCGGGGGCCACAGATACGCAGTATTTT. Residues: CASSLLAGATDTQYF. The V and J genes are TRBV2 and TRBJ2-3; 11 positions agree with TRBD2. Germline loops: CDR1 SNHLY, CDR2 FYNNEI. There are 15 residues in the CDR3. The J segment lost 2 bases and the V segment lost 5 bases, leaving 3 bases of the junction unmatched.

As DNA, the CDR3 is TGTGCCAGCAGCGGACTAGCGGGAAGAGATACGCAGTATTTT. Protein sequence: CASSGLAGRDTQYF. This chain uses TRBV7-2 with TRBJ2-3; TRBD2 aligns across 12 bases. This CDR3 is 14 amino acids long. Unmatched junction bases numbered 2, after V lost 5 bases and J lost 5 bases. Germline CDR1 reads SGHTA; CDR2 reads FQGNSA.

The table lists this clone with a few counts. The V gene is TRBV5-1, the J gene TRBJ1-1; perhaps TRBD1 as D (6 bases). CDR1 is SGHRS and CDR2 is YFSETQ in the germline V gene. V was trimmed by 7 bases and J by 4 bases, leaving 17 bases between them. This CDR3 has 14 amino acids. The chain's CDR3 is CASASGAKGTEAFF. For the CDR3, the DNA is TGCGCCAGCGCGTCAGGGGCTAAAGGCACTGAAGCTTTCTTT.

The chain has TRBV5-8 and TRBJ2-3; 9 nucleotides line up with TRBD2. This CDR3 has 14 amino acids. The germline V gene has CDR1 SGHTS and CDR2 YDEGEE. After removal of 2 bases from V and 8 bases from J, the junction contained 6 bases not matched to a gene. CDR3 bases: TGTGCCAGCAGCTTCCTAATAGCGGGAGCTACGCAGTATTTT. Translating gives CASSFLIAGATQYF.

This clone has only a few counts. The chain has TRBV18 and TRBJ2-7, with a possible D match to TRBD2 (5 bases). V shed 2 bases and J shed 5 bases, with 7 bases lying between them. CDR1 and CDR2 from the germline V gene are KGHSH and LQKENI. This CDR3 is 12 amino acids long. The CDR3 loop reads CASSPTGNEQYF. CDR3 sequence (DNA): TGTGCCAGCTCACCAACGGGAAACGAGCAGTACTTC.

The chain employs TRBV7-2 and TRBJ2-5, with 10 bases matching TRBD1. CDR3 length: 14 amino acids. V gave up 1 base and J gave up 5 bases; unmatched junction bases: 1. Per the germline V gene, CDR1 is SGHTA and CDR2 is FQGNSA. The CDR3 nucleotides read TGTGCCAGCAGCTTAGGGACAGGGGGGGAGACCCAGTACTTC. This gives the protein CASSLGTGGETQYF.

The CDR3 here is CASRSEGSNQPQHF. The CDR3, as DNA: TGTGCCAGCCGCTCGGAGGGCAGCAATCAGCCCCAGCATTTT. The genes are TRBV27 and TRBJ1-5; D call uncertain. CDR1 is MNHEY and CDR2 is SMNVEV in the germline V gene (reference sequence). There are 14 residues in the CDR3. Trimming stripped 8 bases from V and 1 base from J, with 12 bases between.

The rearrangement links TRBV9 to TRBJ1-2; 11 bases are a match to TRBD1. The CDR3 runs 14 residues. With 5 bases clipped from V and 4 bases from J, the junction kept 4 bases outside the gene matches. The germline CDR1 and CDR2 sequences are SGDLS and YYNGEE. CDR3 amino acids: CASSGQGAIYGYTF. DNA of the CDR3: TGTGCCAGCAGTGGACAGGGGGCTATCTATGGCTACACCTTC.

The gene calls are TRBV4-3 and TRBJ2-1, with TRBD2 matching over 10 bases. This CDR3 is built from 15 residues. Germline assignment: CDR1 LGHNA and CDR2 YSLEER. The V segment lost 3 bases and the J segment 9 bases; nucleotides outside the gene matches: 8. CDR3 amino acids: CASSHSSGRSSEQFF. As DNA, the CDR3 is TGCGCCAGCAGCCATTCTAGCGGGAGATCTTCTGAGCAGTTCTTC.

The chain is built from TRBV29-1 and TRBJ2-7; 9 bases align to TRBD2. The CDR3 spans 15 residues. CDR1 and CDR2 from the germline V gene are SQVTM and ANQGSEA. Trimming took 7 bases from V and 5 from J; bases not matched to a gene: 15. CDR3 sequence (DNA): TGCAGCGCCGAAGCGGGAGGTAGTAGCGCGGACGAGCAGTACTTC. This encodes CSAEAGGSSADEQYF.

The V and J genes are TRBV6-5 and TRBJ2-7, with a weak D call TRBD1 (5 bases). Germline CDR1 reads MNHEY; CDR2 reads SVGAGI. The length of the CDR3 is 12 residues. Trimming cost V 10 bases and J 2 bases, with 12 bases left between them. CDR3: CATTKGPYEQYF. As DNA, the CDR3 is TGTGCCACCACTAAGGGGCCCTACGAGCAGTACTTC.

This clone was observed once. The chain recombines TRBV15 with TRBJ2-1; perhaps TRBD2 as D (6 bases). Germline V gives CDR1 LNHNV, CDR2 YYDKDF (reference sequence). V was clipped by 3 bases and J by 2 bases, with 11 bases between them. This CDR3 spans 15 amino acids. In DNA form, the CDR3 reads TGTGCCACCAGCAGCGGGAGTCTCGCCTACAATGAGCAGTTCTTC. This gives the protein CATSSGSLAYNEQFF.

This sequence joins TRBV2 and TRBJ2-5; D remains unclear. Germline CDR1 reads SNHLY; CDR2 reads FYNNEI. This CDR3 spans 14 amino acids. Trimming cost V 6 bases and J 1 base, with 12 bases left between them. CDR3 bases: TGTGCCAGCAGCCCGTCTCCGGGCCAAGAGACCCAGTACTTC. It codes for CASSPSPGQETQYF. Based on the CDR3 plus reference TRBV2 and TRBJ2-5, the full variable domain is EPEVTQTPSHQVTQMGQEVILRCVPISNHLYFYWYRQILGQKVEFLVSFYNNEISEKSEIFDDQFSVERPDGSNFTLKIRSTKLEDSAMYFCASSPSPGQETQYFGPGTRLLVL.

The chain carries TRBV30 and TRBJ2-7, with 8 nucleotides matching TRBD1. The germline V gene has CDR1 GTSNPN and CDR2 SVGIG (reference sequence). The CDR3 is made up of 13 amino acids. Germline trimming cut 2 bases from V and 4 bases from J; bases unmatched to any gene: 4. This CDR3 is CAWSRNRGYEQYF. In DNA, the CDR3 is TGTGCCTGGAGTAGAAACAGGGGGTACGAGCAGTACTTC.

The rearrangement joins TRBV27 to TRBJ1-5; D call uncertain. V lost 6 bases and J 7 bases, leaving 16 bases between the germline ends. The CDR3 covers 14 residues. CDR1 MNHEY and CDR2 SMNVEV come from the germline V gene (reference sequence). This CDR3 reads CASSLGLPDQPQHF. CDR3 nucleotide sequence: TGTGCCAGCAGCCTAGGACTGCCGGACCAGCCCCAGCATTTT.

The V call is TRBV7-3, the J call TRBJ2-1; D is uncertain. V lost 4 bases and J lost 8, with 9 bases in between. This CDR3 region has 12 residues. Germline V gene sequence: CDR1 SGHTA, CDR2 FQGTGA. The CDR3: CASSSTLHEQFF. In DNA, the CDR3 is TGTGCCAGCAGCTCGACTCTCCATGAGCAGTTCTTC.

V gene TRBV7-2 combines with J gene TRBJ2-1; D perhaps matches TRBD1 (7 bases). The CDR3 extends over 14 amino acids. The V gene lost 4 bases and the J gene lost 6 bases, with 13 bases spanning the gap. The V gene's germline CDR1 is SGHTA and CDR2 FQGNSA. The CDR3 sequence is CASSSWRGPNEQFF. For the CDR3, the DNA is TGTGCCAGCAGCTCGTGGAGGGGGCCCAATGAGCAGTTCTTC. Based on the CDR3 plus reference TRBV7-2 and TRBJ2-1, the full variable domain is GAGVSQSPSNKVTEKGKDVELRCDPISGHTALYWYRQSLGQGLEFLIYFQGNSAPDKSGLPSDRFSAERTGGSVSTLTIQRTQQEDSAVYLCASSSWRGPNEQFFGPGTRLTVL.

V and J are TRBV7-6 and TRBJ2-7, with a tentative D call TRBD1 (5 bases). The V end lost 1 base, the J end lost 2 bases, and 21 bases lay between the germline ends. The CDR3 consists of 18 residues. The germline gives CDR1 SGHVS, CDR2 FNYEAQ. The CDR3 is CASSLGVESGNGAYEQYF. CDR3 DNA sequence: TGTGCCAGCAGCTTAGGGGTCGAGTCAGGGAATGGGGCCTACGAGCAGTACTTC.

The V and J genes are TRBV6-2 or TRBV6-3 and TRBJ1-5; TRBD1 agrees at 9 bases. The V gene end was trimmed by 0 bases and the J gene end by 5 bases; junction bases not matched to a gene: 5. The CDR3 sequence is 16 residues long. Germline V gene data show CDR1 as MNHEY and CDR2 as SVGEGT. The CDR3 bases are TGTGCCAGCAGTTACTCGACGGGACAGGGTGATCAGCCCCAGCATTTT. It is translated as CASSYSTGQGDQPQHF.

The rearrangement joins TRBV2 to TRBJ2-7, with unresolved D. Germline loops: CDR1 SNHLY, CDR2 FYNNEI. Trimming removed 4 bases from V and 7 bases from J, with 11 bases in between. The CDR3 runs to 12 residues. The chain's CDR3 is CASSGLTGEQYF. DNA for the CDR3: TGTGCCAGCAGTGGACTGACGGGTGAGCAGTACTTC.

The chain is built from TRBV6-6 and TRBJ1-3, with 10 bases fitting TRBD1. The V segment lost 6 bases and the J segment 6 bases; nucleotides outside the gene matches: 2. This CDR3 spans 13 amino acids. Germline assignment: CDR1 MNHNY and CDR2 SVGAGI (reference sequence). The CDR3 reads CASSGTGVNTIYF. For the CDR3, the DNA is TGTGCCAGCAGCGGGACAGGGGTAAACACCATATATTTT.

The V gene is TRBV6-1, the J gene TRBJ2-7, with D possibly TRBD2 on 5 matching bases. With 4 bases removed from V and 6 bases from J, the gap between germline ends came to 16 bases. This CDR3 spans 14 amino acids. CDR1 and CDR2 from the germline V gene are MNHNS and SASEGT. For the CDR3, the DNA is TGTGCCAGCAGTGCACAAACTAGGCTCGCCGAGCAGTACTTC. Translation: CASSAQTRLAEQYF.